Listed below are T cell receptor beta chains from one sample, sequenced in a study of cytomegalovirus exposure and HLA in healthy donors. The data were produced by immunoSEQ multiplex PCR, yet TCRdb's version contains in-frame clones alone and is incomplete. The table includes approximately 150,000 clones, 65% to 85% detected once. The source material was PBMCs. These receptors originate from a woman aged 40 to 50 in good health and CMV-seropositive. CDR3s include the opening cysteine and the closing phenylalanine or tryptophan. Fields, in order: D gene, V gene, clone size, J gene, CDR3 DNA, CDR3 protein. D genes are given only for firm matches. Not every row has a clone size; where given, it reads once, few, many or a size class.

TRBD2,TRBV7-9,.,TRBJ2-7,TGTGCCAGCAGCCCTACTAGCGGGGGGGCGGAGCAGTACTTC,CASSPTSGGAEQYF
.,TRBV28,.,TRBJ1-5,TGTGCCAGCAGTTTAAGGAGTAGCAATCAGCCCCAGCATTTT,CASSLRSSNQPQHF
.,TRBV2,.,TRBJ2-3,TGTGCCAGCAGTAGGGCAGGGGTTAGCACAGATACGCAGTATTTT,CASSRAGVSTDTQYF
TRBD1,TRBV4-3,.,TRBJ2-3,TGCGCCAGCAGCCCCGGGACAGGGTCCAAAGATACGCAGTATTTT,CASSPGTGSKDTQYF
.,TRBV30,.,TRBJ1-1,TGTGCCTGGAGTGTAAGCAGGACTGAAGCTTTCTTT,CAWSVSRTEAFF
TRBD1,TRBV9,.,TRBJ2-1,TGTGCCAGCAGCGTTAGAACAGGGGAGTATGAGCAGTTCTTC,CASSVRTGEYEQFF
TRBD1,TRBV6-5,.,TRBJ1-2,TGTGCCAGCCGGGACAGGGGCTGGGGCTACACCTTC,CASRDRGWGYTF
TRBD2,TRBV28,.,TRBJ2-1,TGTGCCAGCAGACATAGCGGGGGAGACTACAATGAGCAGTTCTTC,CASRHSGGDYNEQFF
.,TRBV30,.,TRBJ2-3,TGTGCCTGGAGTGTACTTCGAGATACGCAGTATTTT,CAWSVLRDTQYF
.,TRBV19,.,TRBJ2-2,TGTGCCAGTAGCACTCCCTTTCCAGGGGTAGGCACCGGGGAGCTGTTTTTT,CASSTPFPGVGTGELFF
.,TRBV7-8,.,TRBJ1-1,TGTGCCAGCACCACTCAACCTGGGACACAAATGAACACTGAAGCTTTCTTT,CASTTQPGTQMNTEAFF
TRBD2,TRBV29-1,.,TRBJ2-3,TGCAGCGTTCGAAGCGGACTAGCGGGGGGCACAGATACGCAGTATTTT,CSVRSGLAGGTDTQYF
.,TRBV5-1,few,TRBJ1-1,TGCGCCAGCAGCCTCTTGACAACCATGAACACTGAAGCTTTCTTT,CASSLLTTMNTEAFF
TRBD1,TRBV6-9,.,TRBJ1-3,TGTGCCAGCACCCGTAGGGGACAGGCCCCTTCCATATATTTT,CASTRRGQAPSIYF
.,TRBV6-1,.,TRBJ1-5,TGTGCCAGCAAGGATTTTGCGGGCCAGCCCCAGCATTTT,CASKDFAGQPQHF
.,TRBV4-2,.,TRBJ2-5,TGTGCCAGCAGCCAGCAATACCGAAGGGGGGGCCAAGAGACCCAGTACTTC,CASSQQYRRGGQETQYF
.,TRBV5-6,few,TRBJ2-4,TGTGCCAGCAGCCCGGAAACAGCCAAAAACAGTCAGTACTTC,CASSPETAKNSQYF
TRBD2,TRBV4-1,once,TRBJ2-7,TGCGCCAGCAGCCAAGATCAACGGGGGGGAGCCTACGAGCAGTACTTC,CASSQDQRGGAYEQYF
.,TRBV5-1,.,TRBJ2-2,TGCGCCAGCAGCTCTGGGACATCCACGAACACCGGGGAGCTGTTTTTT,CASSSGTSTNTGELFF
.,TRBV27,.,TRBJ1-6,TGTGCCAGCAGTCCCCTTCGGGGTTTGGTAGGAAATTCACCCCTCCACTTT,CASSPLRGLVGNSPLHF
TRBD2,TRBV7-7,.,TRBJ2-2,TGTGCCAGCAGCCTTCGGGGGGATACCGGGGAGCTGTTTTTT,CASSLRGDTGELFF
.,TRBV28,once,TRBJ1-3,TGTGCCAGCACCCCCAGGGGAACTGGAAACACCATATATTTT,CASTPRGTGNTIYF
.,TRBV13,.,TRBJ1-6,TGTGCCAGCAGCTTCGGGGGGGCCCGACACTCGAGCTCCTATAATTCACCCCTCCACTTT,CASSFGGARHSSSYNSPLHF
TRBD2,TRBV28,once,TRBJ2-2,TGTGCCAGCAGTTTGGAGACTAGCGGCTTCGGGGAGCTGTTTTTT,CASSLETSGFGELFF
TRBD1,TRBV30,.,TRBJ2-2,TGTGCCTGGAGTGTACGGGGACAGGGTAACACCGGGGAGCTGTTTTTT,CAWSVRGQGNTGELFF
TRBD1,TRBV7-8,few,TRBJ1-1,TGCGCCAGCAGAATAGACAGGGTGAACACTGAAGCTTTCTTT,CASRIDRVNTEAFF
TRBD1,TRBV6-6,.,TRBJ1-6,TGTGCCAGCAGGACGACAGGGGGCGGGAATTCACCCCTCCACTTT,CASRTTGGGNSPLHF
TRBD2,TRBV6-5,.,TRBJ2-1,TGTGCCAGCAGTTCCGGGACTAGCGTCAACAATGAGCAGTTCTTC,CASSSGTSVNNEQFF
.,TRBV29-1,.,TRBJ2-1,TGCAGCGTTAACGCGTACAGAGAGCAGTTCTTC,CSVNAYREQFF
.,TRBV2,.,TRBJ1-6,TGTGCCAGCAGTGCCAGTTATAATTCACCCCTCCACTTT,CASSASYNSPLHF
TRBD2,TRBV27,.,TRBJ2-5,TGTGCCAGCAGACACGGGACTAGCGGACAAGAGACCCAGTACTTC,CASRHGTSGQETQYF
.,TRBV19,once,TRBJ2-1,TGTGCCAGTAGTACCCCCCCCGGGGGGCACAATGAGCAGTTCTTC,CASSTPPGGHNEQFF
.,TRBV27,.,TRBJ1-6,TGTGCCAGCAGTGGAGGAAGCTCCTATAATTCACCCCTCCACTTT,CASSGGSSYNSPLHF
.,TRBV19,.,TRBJ2-5,TGTGCCAGTAGTATAGGACAGGAGGAGACCCAGTACTTC,CASSIGQEETQYF
.,TRBV19,.,TRBJ1-5,TGTGCCAGTAGTGGCCGGAGGGGTAGCAATCAGCCCCAGCATTTT,CASSGRRGSNQPQHF
.,TRBV7-3,.,TRBJ1-1,TGTGCCAGCAGCCCAAACGTCGCTCACCGGGTTGAAGCTTTCTTT,CASSPNVAHRVEAFF
.,TRBV7-9,.,TRBJ1-3,TGTGCCAGCAGCTCGGAGGGGACTCGGAACACCATATATTTT,CASSSEGTRNTIYF
TRBD1,TRBV6-4,once,TRBJ1-1,TGTGCCAGCAGTCTCGAGGGGGGACAGGAAGCTTTCTTT,CASSLEGGQEAFF
.,TRBV4-2,.,TRBJ1-1,TGTGCCAGCAGCCAAGCGGGAAACACTGAAGCTTTCTTT,CASSQAGNTEAFF
.,TRBV21-1,.,TRBJ2-2,TGTGCCAGCCAAAACATTGACAGGAACACCGGGGAGCTGTTTTTT,CASQNIDRNTGELFF
TRBD1,TRBV5-6,.,TRBJ1-1,TGTGCCAGCAGCTTCTTTTCGGGACAGACGAACACTGAAGCTTTCTTT,CASSFFSGQTNTEAFF
TRBD2,TRBV30,.,TRBJ2-3,TGTGCCTGGAGCCCAAAGCGGGGGGGCACAGATACGCAGTATTTT,CAWSPKRGGTDTQYF
.,TRBV5-1,.,TRBJ1-1,TGCGCCAGCAGCTTGGAATACCCCGCCTCGGTGGTGAACACTGAAGCTTTCTTT,CASSLEYPASVVNTEAFF
TRBD1,TRBV19,.,TRBJ1-2,TGTGCCACCCGAAGGGACAGGGGTCCCTATGGCTACACCTTC,CATRRDRGPYGYTF
.,TRBV7-2,.,TRBJ2-3,TGTGCCAGCAGCGACCCCGAGAGAGGCGGGGGCATTTCGGGTTTT,CASSDPERGGGISGF
TRBD1,TRBV25-1,once,TRBJ1-2,TGTGCCAGCAGTGTGGGGACAGTCCCTTTGGACTATGGCTACACCTTC,CASSVGTVPLDYGYTF
TRBD2,TRBV7-2,.,TRBJ2-5,TGTGCCAGCAGCCCCCCCGGCGCGGGGGTAGAGACCCAGTACTTC,CASSPPGAGVETQYF
TRBD1,TRBV4-1,.,TRBJ1-5,TGCGCCAGCAGCCAAGAATCAGGGGGCGGCAATCAGCCCCAGCATTTT,CASSQESGGGNQPQHF
.,TRBV2,.,TRBJ2-7,TGTGCCAGCAGTGAAACCCGAACATACGAGCAGTACTTC,CASSETRTYEQYF
TRBD2,TRBV2,.,TRBJ2-1,TGTGCCAGCAGTGAACTAGCGGGGGGGACGCGTGAGCAGTTCTTC,CASSELAGGTREQFF
.,TRBV21-1,.,TRBJ1-2,TGTGCCAGCAGCAAAGGGGAGCGGGCTGCCCTTAGCTACACCTTC,CASSKGERAALSYTF
TRBD2,TRBV5-5,few,TRBJ2-1,TGTGCCAGCAGCCCCAGACTAGCGGGGGAAGATGAGCAGTTCTTC,CASSPRLAGEDEQFF
TRBD2,TRBV10-3,.,TRBJ2-1,TGTGCCACAACGACTAGCGGCAATGAGCAGTTCTTC,CATTTSGNEQFF
.,TRBV28,.,TRBJ1-1,TGTGCCAGCAGCTCCGGGAACCCAAAAGCTTTCTTT,CASSSGNPKAFF
TRBD1,TRBV5-1,once,TRBJ1-2,TGCGCCAGCAGCCACCTGGACAGGGCCTATGGCTACACCTTC,CASSHLDRAYGYTF